A single sample is the source of the 16 T cell receptor beta chains below, sequenced in a study of T-cell reconstitution after alpha-beta-depleted transplantation in children. Molecular barcoding with unique molecular identifiers was used for the TCRbeta library. One entry per CDR3 protein, called by TCRdb with MiXCR from the PCR reads. The sample gives a few hundred thousand distinct CDR3 sequences, around 10% of which show up once; 20% to 25% is in the top ten. The source material was peripheral blood, sampled 180 days after TCRalphabeta/CD19-depleted stem cell transplant. The receptor set was obtained from a male patient aged 2 to 9 who had a stem cell transplant for chronic granulomatous disease, so the T cells may come from the graft donor.

This clonotype was observed many times. This chain links TRBV28 with TRBJ2-6; maybe TRBD2 (6 bases). Germline lookup yields CDR1 MDHEN and CDR2 SYDVKM. CDR3 size: 15 residues. The ends were cut back, 2 bases at V and 2 bases at J, with 7 bases in the middle. The CDR3 DNA reads as TGTGCCAGCAGTTTAGGAGGGACTGGGGCCAACGTCCTGACTTTC. This gives the protein CASSLGGTGANVLTF.

In this sample, this clonotype turned up many times. This sequence joins TRBV18 and TRBJ2-7; maybe TRBD1 (6 bases). Deletions cut 4 bases from V and 2 bases from J, with 12 bases between. Looked up from germline, CDR1 is KGHSH and CDR2 is LQKENI. This CDR3 is built from 14 residues. CDR3 sequence (DNA): TGTGCCAGCTCACGGTCAGGGGTCCCCTACGAGCAGTACTTC. Translated: CASSRSGVPYEQYF.

Details on this clonotype: This CDR3 is missing its conserved last phenylalanine or tryptophan, likely due to a read error. The chain joins TRBV20-1 to TRBJ1-1, with 7 bases fitting TRBD1. Germline-derived CDR1 and CDR2 are DFQATT and SNEGSKA (reference sequence). The CDR3 consists of 13 residues. Trimming cost V 5 bases and J 2 bases; bases outside gene matches: 5. The CDR3 reads CSAGTEGNTEAFL. Here the CDR3 DNA reads TGCAGTGCTGGGACAGAAGGAAACACTGAAGCTTTCCTT.

This clonotype was picked up many times. This sequence joins TRBV12-3 or TRBV12-4 and TRBJ2-7; D possibly matches TRBD1 or TRBD2 (5 bases each). V was trimmed by 1 base and J by 2 bases, leaving 9 bases between them. The CDR3 contains 14 residues. CDR3: CASSLGDAAYEQYF. As DNA, the CDR3 is TGTGCCAGCAGTTTAGGGGACGCTGCCTACGAGCAGTACTTC.

The sample holds a few counts of this clonotype. CDR3 sequence: CASSKHGEWQTRYEQYF. CDR3 DNA: TGTGCCAGCAGCAAACATGGGGAATGGCAGACCCGCTACGAGCAGTACTTC. The chain recombines TRBV21-1 with TRBJ2-7. TRBV21-1 is termed a pseudogene. This CDR3 is built from 17 residues.

This clonotype was observed a few times. This chain uses TRBV4-1 with TRBJ2-7, with D unclear. Germline loops: CDR1 MGHRA, CDR2 YSYEKL. V was clipped by 4 bases and J by 3 bases, with 28 bases between them. This CDR3 region has 19 residues. Here the CDR3 reads CASSRTYPPPDGSGYEQYF. Written as DNA, the CDR3 is TGCGCCAGCAGCCGCACCTATCCCCCCCCGGACGGGTCAGGCTACGAGCAGTACTTC.

Turning to this clonotype: This could be a read error, since a much larger clone is one nucleotide away. The rearrangement links TRBV7-9 to TRBJ2-7, with 7 bases matching TRBD2. The CDR3 is 16 residues long. V lost 5 bases to trimming and J lost 4 bases; unmatched junction nucleotides: 14. CDR1 and CDR2 from the germline V gene are SEHNR and FQNEAQ (reference sequence). The CDR3 reads CASSRPREGRLYEQYF. CDR3 nucleotide sequence: TGTGCCAGCAGCCGACCTAGGGAGGGCCGTTTATACGAGCAGTACTTC.

The table lists this clonotype with many counts. This chain joins TRBV4-3 and TRBJ2-3; D is unresolved. CDR3 size: 13 residues. V was cut by 4 bases and J by 4 bases, with 9 bases left in between. From germline, CDR1 is LGHNA and CDR2 YSLEER. CDR3 region: CASSPLASDTQYF. DNA of the CDR3: TGCGCCAGCAGCCCTTTGGCTTCAGATACGCAGTATTTT.

This clonotype has at least ten counts. The V and J genes are TRBV7-9 and TRBJ2-5; 8 nucleotides match TRBD2. The length of the CDR3 is 15 residues. Germline trimming cut 7 bases from V and 5 bases from J; bases unmatched to any gene: 12. Germline V lookup: CDR1 SEHNR, CDR2 FQNEAQ (reference sequence). The CDR3 nucleotides read TGTGCCAGCACCGACCGGGGGGGAGAACGGGAGACCCAGTACTTC. Protein sequence: CASTDRGGERETQYF.

This chain's CDR3 is CSARPAGASVTQYF. The CDR3 bases are TGCAGTGCTAGGCCCGCCGGGGCTAGCGTTACCCAGTACTTC. This rearrangement joins TRBV20-1 to TRBJ2-5, with a tentative D call TRBD2 (6 bases). CDR1 DFQATT and CDR2 SNEGSKA come from the germline V gene (reference sequence). V was pared by 3 bases and J by 8 bases, with 19 bases between. This CDR3 has 14 amino acids.

This clonotype has ten or more counts. CDR3 in amino acids: CASSPPDRVGSGELFF. CDR3 bases: TGTGCCAGCTCACCACCGGACAGGGTCGGTTCCGGGGAGCTGTTTTTT. The chain carries TRBV18 and TRBJ2-2, with TRBD1 matching 8 bases. CDR1 and CDR2 (germline): KGHSH, LQKENI. With 0 bases clipped from V and 6 bases from J, the junction kept 6 bases outside the gene matches. There are 16 residues in the CDR3.

This clonotype showed up many times. This rearrangement joins TRBV18 to TRBJ2-7, with 8 positions matching TRBD2. CDR1 KGHSH and CDR2 LQKENI come from the germline V gene. The CDR3 covers 15 residues. The J segment lost 5 bases and the V segment lost 3 bases, leaving 9 bases of the junction unmatched. The DNA for the CDR3 is TGTGCCAGCTCACCCCCGGGGGGGCGCAGGGACGAGCAGTACTTC. Translation: CASSPPGGRRDEQYF.

This chain connects TRBV6-5 to TRBJ2-1, with TRBD2 identical over 8 bases. This CDR3 is 15 amino acids long. J was trimmed by 2 bases and V by 3 bases; bases with no gene match: 3. The germline V gene has CDR1 MNHEY and CDR2 SVGAGI. As DNA, the CDR3 is TGTGCCAGCAGTTATGTAGCGGGACCCTACAATGAGCAGTTCTTC. This encodes CASSYVAGPYNEQFF.

This clonotype was found many times. The chain employs TRBV3-1 and TRBJ2-1; 8 bases agree with TRBD2. The CDR3 extends over 14 amino acids. Germline CDR1 and CDR2: LGHDT and YNNKEL (reference sequence). V was pared by 8 bases and J by 4 bases, with 7 bases of the junction left unmatched. The CDR3, as DNA: TGTGCCAGCGGGGCTAGCGGGCCTTACAATGAGCAGTTCTTC. Amino acids: CASGASGPYNEQFF.

Many counts were recorded for this clonotype. This sequence joins TRBV20-1 and TRBJ2-3; 10 nucleotides line up with TRBD2. Losses at the gene ends were 4 bases for V and 4 bases for J; bases not matched to a gene: 8. The germline gives CDR1 DFQATT, CDR2 SNEGSKA (reference sequence). The CDR3 runs to 15 residues. The CDR3 here is CSAIKAGGPPDTQYF. CDR3 bases: TGCAGTGCTATTAAAGCGGGGGGGCCCCCAGATACGCAGTATTTT.

On this clonotype itself: This could be a read error, since a much larger clone is one nucleotide away. V is TRBV6-2 or TRBV6-3 and J is TRBJ1-1, with 8 bases identical to TRBD1. Germline V gene data show CDR1 as MNHEY and CDR2 as SVGEGT. The CDR3 extends over 12 amino acids. J lost 10 bases, V lost 10 bases, and 11 bases had no gene match. This chain's CDR3 is CATAQGGPGAFF. The CDR3 DNA sequence: TGTGCCACTGCACAGGGGGGTCCTGGAGCTTTCTTT.